The clone carrying this T cell receptor (beta chain) was counted many times. TCRdb processed the RACE reads anew with MiXCR; each CDR3 protein has one entry. The sample carries 20,000 to 30,000 distinct CDR3 sequences, roughly 9.4% recorded once. Unmatched junction bases numbered 20, after V lost 5 bases and J lost 7 bases. The CDR3 runs to 17 residues. The data belong to a study of human T cells and chemical hapten exposure. Indicated time point: patch test 2, 6 weeks after DPC sensitization. Treatment: therapeutic diphenylcyclopropenone sensitization with weekly scalp DPC. V gene TRBV12-3 or TRBV12-4 combines with J gene TRBJ2-7, with 7 bases aligning to TRBD1. The source of this sequence is a young man with alopecia areata. Some clones in this sample may be carry-over from other donors' samples. This sample comprised whole blood, obtained in connection with sensitization to the hapten diphenylcyclopropenone (DPC). The CDR3 protein is CASSLYRQTGTPGEQYF. DNA for the CDR3: TGTGCCAGCAGTCTCTACAGGCAGACAGGGACGCCCGGGGAGCAGTACTTC.